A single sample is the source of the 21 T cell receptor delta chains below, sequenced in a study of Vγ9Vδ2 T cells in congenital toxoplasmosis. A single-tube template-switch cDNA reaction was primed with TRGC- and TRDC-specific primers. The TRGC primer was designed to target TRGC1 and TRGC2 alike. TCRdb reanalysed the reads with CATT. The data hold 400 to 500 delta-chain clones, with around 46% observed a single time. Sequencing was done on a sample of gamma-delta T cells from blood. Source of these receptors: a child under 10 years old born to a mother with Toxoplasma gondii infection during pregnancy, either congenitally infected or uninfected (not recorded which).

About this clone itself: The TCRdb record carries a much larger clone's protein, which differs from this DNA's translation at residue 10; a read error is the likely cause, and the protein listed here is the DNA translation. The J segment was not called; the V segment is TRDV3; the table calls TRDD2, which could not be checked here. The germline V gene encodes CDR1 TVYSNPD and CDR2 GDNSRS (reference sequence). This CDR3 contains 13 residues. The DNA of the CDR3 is TGTGCCTTTTCAGCCCCCTACACCGATAATCTCATCTTT. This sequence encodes CAFSAPYTDNLIF.

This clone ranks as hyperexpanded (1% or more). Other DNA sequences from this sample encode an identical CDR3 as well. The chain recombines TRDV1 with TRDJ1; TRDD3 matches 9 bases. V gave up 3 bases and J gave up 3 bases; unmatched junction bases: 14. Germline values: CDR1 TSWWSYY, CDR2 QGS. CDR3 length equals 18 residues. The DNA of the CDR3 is TGTGCTCTTGGGGACTCTTCCCACTGGGGGACGAATGCCGATAAACTCATCTTT. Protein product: CALGDSSHWGTNADKLIF.

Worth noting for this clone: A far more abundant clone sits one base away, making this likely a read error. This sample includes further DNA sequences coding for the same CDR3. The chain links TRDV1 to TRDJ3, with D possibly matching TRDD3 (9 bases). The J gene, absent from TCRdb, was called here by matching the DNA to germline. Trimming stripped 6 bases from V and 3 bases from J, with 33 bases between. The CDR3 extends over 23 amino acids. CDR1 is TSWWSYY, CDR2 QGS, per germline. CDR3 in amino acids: CALGAGLPNIWGIVYWDTRQMFF. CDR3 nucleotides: TGTGCTCTTGGTGCCGGCCTTCCTAATATTTGGGGGATAGTGTACTGGGACACCCGACAGATGTTTTTC.

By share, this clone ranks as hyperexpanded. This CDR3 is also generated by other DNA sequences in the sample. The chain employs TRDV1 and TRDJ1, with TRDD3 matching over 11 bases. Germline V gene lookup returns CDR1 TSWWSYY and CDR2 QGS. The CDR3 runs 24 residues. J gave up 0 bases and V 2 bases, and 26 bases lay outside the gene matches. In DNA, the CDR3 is TGTGCTCTTGGGGAAGTGGGGAAAGCCTCCGTCTCGTACTGGGGGATAGGGTACACCGATAAACTCATCTTT. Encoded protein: CALGEVGKASVSYWGIGYTDKLIF.

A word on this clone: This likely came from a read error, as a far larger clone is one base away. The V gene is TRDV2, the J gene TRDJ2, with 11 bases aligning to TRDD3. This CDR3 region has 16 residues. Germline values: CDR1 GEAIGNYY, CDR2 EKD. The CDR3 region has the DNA TGTGCCTGTGACACCGTGGGGGATACGCTGACAGAACAACTCTTCTTT. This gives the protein CACDTVGDTLTEQLFF.

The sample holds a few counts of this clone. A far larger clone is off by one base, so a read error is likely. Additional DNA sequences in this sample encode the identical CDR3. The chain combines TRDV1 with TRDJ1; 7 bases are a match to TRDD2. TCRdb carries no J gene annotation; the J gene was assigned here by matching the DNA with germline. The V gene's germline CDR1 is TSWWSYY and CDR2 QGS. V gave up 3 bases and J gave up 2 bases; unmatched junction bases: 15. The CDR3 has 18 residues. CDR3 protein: CALGDSYGDWRGTDKLIF. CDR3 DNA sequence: TGTGCTCTTGGGGATTCCTACGGTGACTGGAGGGGGACCGATAAACTCATCTTT.

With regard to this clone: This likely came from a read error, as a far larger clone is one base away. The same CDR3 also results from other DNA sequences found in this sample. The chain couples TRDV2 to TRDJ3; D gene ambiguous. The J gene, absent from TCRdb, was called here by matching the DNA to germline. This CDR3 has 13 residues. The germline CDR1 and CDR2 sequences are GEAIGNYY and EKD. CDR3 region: CACDTWDTRQMFF. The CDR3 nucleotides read TGTGCCTGTGACACCTGGGACACCCGCCAGATGTTTTTC.

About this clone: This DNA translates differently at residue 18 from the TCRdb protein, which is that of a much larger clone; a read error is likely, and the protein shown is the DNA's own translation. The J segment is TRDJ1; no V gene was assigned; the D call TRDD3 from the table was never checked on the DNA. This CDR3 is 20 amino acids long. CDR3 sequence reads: CAVAALPDRLGDTNTDKIIF. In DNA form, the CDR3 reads TGTGCCGTGGCCGCACTCCCAGATAGACTGGGGGATACGAACACCGATAAAATCATCTTT.

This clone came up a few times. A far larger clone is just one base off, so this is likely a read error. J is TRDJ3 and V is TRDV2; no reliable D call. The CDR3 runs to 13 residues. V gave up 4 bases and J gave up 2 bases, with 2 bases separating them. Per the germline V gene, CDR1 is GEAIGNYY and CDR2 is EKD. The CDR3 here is CACETWDTRQMFF. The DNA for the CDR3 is TGTGCCTGTGAAACCTGGGACACCCGACAGATGTTTTTC.

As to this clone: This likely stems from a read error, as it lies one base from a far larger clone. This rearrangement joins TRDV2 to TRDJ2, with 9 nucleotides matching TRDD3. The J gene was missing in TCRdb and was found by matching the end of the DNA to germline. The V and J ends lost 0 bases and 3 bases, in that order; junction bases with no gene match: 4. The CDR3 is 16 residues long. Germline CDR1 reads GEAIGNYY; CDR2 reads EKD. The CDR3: CACDTVGDMLTAQLFF. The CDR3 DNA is TGTGCCTGTGACACCGTGGGGGATATGCTGACAGCACAACTCTTCTTT.

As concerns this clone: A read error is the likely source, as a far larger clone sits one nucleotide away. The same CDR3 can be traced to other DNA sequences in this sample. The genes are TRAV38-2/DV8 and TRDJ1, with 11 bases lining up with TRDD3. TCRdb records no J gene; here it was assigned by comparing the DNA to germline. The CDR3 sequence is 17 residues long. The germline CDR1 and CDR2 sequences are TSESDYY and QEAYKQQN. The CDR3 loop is CAYRGVLGDKDTDKLIF. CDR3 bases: TGTGCTTATAGGGGGGTACTGGGGGATAAAGACACTGATAAACTCATCTTT.

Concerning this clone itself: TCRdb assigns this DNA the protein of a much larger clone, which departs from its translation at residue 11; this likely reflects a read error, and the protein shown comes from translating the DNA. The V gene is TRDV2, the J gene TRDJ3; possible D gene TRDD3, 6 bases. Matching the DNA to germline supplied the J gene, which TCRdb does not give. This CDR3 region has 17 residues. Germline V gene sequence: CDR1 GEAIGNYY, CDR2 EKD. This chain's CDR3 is CACDTTVSSWGTRQMFF. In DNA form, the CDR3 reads TGTGCCTGTGACACAACGGTAAGCTCCTGGGGCACCCGACAGATGTTTTTC.

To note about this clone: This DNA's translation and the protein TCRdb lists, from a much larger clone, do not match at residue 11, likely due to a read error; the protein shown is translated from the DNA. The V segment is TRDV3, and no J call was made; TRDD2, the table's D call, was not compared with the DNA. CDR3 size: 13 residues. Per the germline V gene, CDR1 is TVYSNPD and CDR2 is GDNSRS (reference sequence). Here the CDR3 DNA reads TGTGCCTTTTCAGCCCCCTACACCGATAAACGCATCTTT. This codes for CAFSAPYTDKRIF.

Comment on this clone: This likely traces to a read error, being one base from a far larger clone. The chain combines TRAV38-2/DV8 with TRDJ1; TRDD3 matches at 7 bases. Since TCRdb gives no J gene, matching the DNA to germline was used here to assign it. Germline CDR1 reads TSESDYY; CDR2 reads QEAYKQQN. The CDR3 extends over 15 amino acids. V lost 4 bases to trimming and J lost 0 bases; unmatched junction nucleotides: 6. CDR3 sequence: CAYRGELGNTDKLIF. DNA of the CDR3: TGTGCTTATAGGGGTGAACTGGGGAACACCGATAAACTCATCTTT.

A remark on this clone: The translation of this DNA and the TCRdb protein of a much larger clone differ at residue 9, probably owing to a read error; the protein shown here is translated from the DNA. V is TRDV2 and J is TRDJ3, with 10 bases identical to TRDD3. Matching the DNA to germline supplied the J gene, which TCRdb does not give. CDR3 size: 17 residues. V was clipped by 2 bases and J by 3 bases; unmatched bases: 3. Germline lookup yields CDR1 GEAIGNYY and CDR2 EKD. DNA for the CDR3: TGTGCCTGTGACATACTGGGGGATCGCTGGGACACCCGACAGATGTTTTTC. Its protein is CACDILGDRWDTRQMFF.

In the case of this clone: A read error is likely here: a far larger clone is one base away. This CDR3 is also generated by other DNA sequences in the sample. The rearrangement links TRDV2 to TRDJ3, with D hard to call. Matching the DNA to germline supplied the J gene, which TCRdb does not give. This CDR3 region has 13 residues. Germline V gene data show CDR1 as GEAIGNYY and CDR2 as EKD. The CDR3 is CACDTWDTRQMFF. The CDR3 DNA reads TGTGCCTGTGACACCTGGGACACCCGTCAGATGTTTTTC.

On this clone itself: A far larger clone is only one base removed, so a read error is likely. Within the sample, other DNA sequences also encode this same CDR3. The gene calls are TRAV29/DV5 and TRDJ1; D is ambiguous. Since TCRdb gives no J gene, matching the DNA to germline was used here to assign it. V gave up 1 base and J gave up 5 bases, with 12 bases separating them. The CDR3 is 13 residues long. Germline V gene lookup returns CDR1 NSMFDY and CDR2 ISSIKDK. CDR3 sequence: CAASYPITDKLIF. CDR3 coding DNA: TGTGCAGCAAGCTACCCTATCACAGATAAACTCATCTTT.

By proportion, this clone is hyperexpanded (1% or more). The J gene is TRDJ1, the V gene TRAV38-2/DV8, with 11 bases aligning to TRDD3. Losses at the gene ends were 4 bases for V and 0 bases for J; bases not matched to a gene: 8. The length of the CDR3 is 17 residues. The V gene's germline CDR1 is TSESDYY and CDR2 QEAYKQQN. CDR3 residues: CAYRGVLGDKDTDKLIF. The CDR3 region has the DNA TGTGCTTATAGGGGGGTACTGGGGGATAAAGACACCGATAAACTCATCTTT.

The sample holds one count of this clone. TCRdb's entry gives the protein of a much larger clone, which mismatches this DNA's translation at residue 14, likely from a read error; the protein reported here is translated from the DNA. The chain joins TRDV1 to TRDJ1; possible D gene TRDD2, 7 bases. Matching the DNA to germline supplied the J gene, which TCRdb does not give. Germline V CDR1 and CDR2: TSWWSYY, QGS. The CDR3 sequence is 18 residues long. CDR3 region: CALGDSYGDWRGTEKLIF. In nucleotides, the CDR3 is TGTGCTCTTGGGGATTCCTACGGGGACTGGAGGGGGACCGAAAAACTCATCTTT.

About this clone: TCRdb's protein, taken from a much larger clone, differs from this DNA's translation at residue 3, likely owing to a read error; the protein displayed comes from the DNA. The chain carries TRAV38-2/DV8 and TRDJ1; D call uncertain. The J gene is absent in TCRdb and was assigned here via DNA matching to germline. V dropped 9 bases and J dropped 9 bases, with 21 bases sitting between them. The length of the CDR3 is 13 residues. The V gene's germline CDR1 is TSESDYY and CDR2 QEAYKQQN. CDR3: CACVGGLGPQLIF. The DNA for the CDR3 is TGTGCTTGTGTGGGTGGGTTAGGCCCTCAACTCATCTTT.

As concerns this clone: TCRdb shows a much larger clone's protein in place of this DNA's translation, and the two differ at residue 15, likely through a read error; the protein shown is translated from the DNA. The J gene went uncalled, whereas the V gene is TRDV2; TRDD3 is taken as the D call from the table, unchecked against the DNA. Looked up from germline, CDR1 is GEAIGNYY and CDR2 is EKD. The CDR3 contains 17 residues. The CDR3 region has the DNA TGTGCCTGTGACACTGGGGGATACTCCTGGGACACCCGACAGAAGTTTTTC. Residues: CACDTGGYSWDTRQKFF.